This T cell receptor (beta chain) was observed in a study of early T cells in non-severe SARS-CoV-2 infection. In the study overall: The chains were unpaired, and the sequenced material was bulk RNA from unsorted whole blood. Study findings and constraints: VDJdb matching favored anti-spike CD8 responses, missing private and CD4 specificities.

Each single cDNA molecule received a unique molecular identifier. TCRdb re-called the 5' RACE reads through MiXCR, storing one row per CDR3 protein. This sample carries 65,000 to 80,000 distinct CDR3 sequences, 13% of them seen once, and the ten largest clones take around 1.1%. The CDR3 consists of 17 residues. V shed 4 bases, J shed 3 bases, and the junction held 10 bases outside the gene matches. Germline V gene data show CDR1 as MNHEY and CDR2 as SMNVEV (reference sequence). Worth noting for this clonotype: Its antigen remains unidentified.

This clonotype was sampled from an adult who was a healthcare worker with PCR-confirmed SARS-CoV-2 infection or an uninfected control (not recorded which). The sequenced material came from whole blood. V and J are TRBV27 and TRBJ2-4; 9 bases fit TRBD1. The CDR3 loop is CASSSEYRGHRKNIQYF. The CDR3 coding sequence is TGTGCCAGCAGTTCTGAGTACAGGGGGCATCGCAAAAACATTCAGTACTTC.